This T cell receptor beta chain was recovered during a study of graft-versus-host responses after intestinal transplantation. Co-plated with around 200,000 CFSE-labeled responder cells were around 200,000 irradiated, violet-dye-labeled stimulator cells. The CDR3 has 17 residues. After removal of 0 bases from V and 0 bases from J, the junction contained 3 bases not matched to a gene. Germline CDR1 reads GTSNPN; CDR2 reads SVGIG (reference sequence). Study findings and constraints: In patients with graft-donor T cell macrochimerism, allograft graft-versus-host to host-versus-graft clonal ratios were high. GvH clones detected in recipient marrow included some appearing first in ileum or blood.

Profiled with immunoSEQ multiplex PCR; TCRdb holds only in-frame clones, not every one. The sample carries fewer than 25,000 clones, roughly 44% recorded once. The rearrangement uses TRBV30 and TRBJ2-3, with TRBD2 matching over 13 bases. Sequencing was performed on alloreactive CD8+ T cells from a mixed lymphocyte reaction culture, taken before transplantation. Subset noted: CFSE-low proliferating T cells sorted from roughly 6-day pre-transplant mixed lymphocyte reaction (GvH or HvG direction). The sequence was obtained from a human patient who was an organ donor for intestinal transplantation. CDR3 in amino acids: CAWSVLAGGPSTDTQYF. DNA for the CDR3: TGTGCCTGGAGTGTACTAGCGGGAGGGCCCAGCACAGATACGCAGTATTTT.